The rows below give T cell receptor beta chains drawn from one sample of a study of T cell changes during pregnancy in multiple sclerosis. Only in-frame clones appear in the TCRdb table, and some are missing; sequencing was by immunoSEQ multiplex PCR. Here the sample spans 80,000 to 130,000 clones, about 94% being singletons. Here the sequenced sample was peripheral blood, taken before pregnancy. Receptor source: a female donor with multiple sclerosis, enrolled in a pregnancy study. The CDR3 runs from the conserved cysteine through the conserved F or W. Each record gives: D gene, clone size, V gene, J gene, CDR3 protein, CDR3 DNA. D genes are given only for firm matches. Clone size appears in some rows only: once, few, many, or a class for an expanded clone.

D gene: TRBD1; clone size: .; V gene: TRBV18; J gene: TRBJ1-1; CDR3 protein: CASSPRDRGLDAEAFF; CDR3 DNA: TGTGCCAGCTCACCAAGAGACAGGGGGCTTGACGCTGAAGCTTTCTTT
D gene: TRBD2; clone size: .; V gene: TRBV27; J gene: TRBJ2-7; CDR3 protein: CASSPPGGHEQYF; CDR3 DNA: TGTGCCAGCAGTCCCCCGGGGGGACACGAGCAGTACTTC
D gene: TRBD1; clone size: .; V gene: TRBV5-1; J gene: TRBJ1-1; CDR3 protein: CASSKRQGLNTEAFF; CDR3 DNA: TGCGCCAGCAGCAAGAGACAGGGACTGAACACTGAAGCTTTCTTT
D gene: TRBD1; clone size: .; V gene: TRBV14; J gene: TRBJ2-2; CDR3 protein: CASSQRPGQTNTGELFF; CDR3 DNA: TGTGCCAGCAGCCAAAGACCGGGACAGACTAACACCGGGGAGCTGTTTTTT
D gene: .; clone size: .; V gene: TRBV30; J gene: TRBJ2-5; CDR3 protein: CAWSVRDLTTQYF; CDR3 DNA: TGTGCCTGGAGTGTAAGGGACTTAACGACCCAGTACTTC
D gene: .; clone size: .; V gene: TRBV5-4; J gene: TRBJ1-1; CDR3 protein: CASTGKAEAFF; CDR3 DNA: TGTGCCAGCACCGGGAAAGCTGAAGCTTTCTTT
D gene: .; clone size: .; V gene: TRBV10-2; J gene: TRBJ2-2; CDR3 protein: CASKGWWELFF; CDR3 DNA: TGCGCCAGCAAGGGGTGGTGGGAGCTGTTTTTT
D gene: .; clone size: .; V gene: TRBV6-1; J gene: TRBJ1-1; CDR3 protein: CASRKGRGWTEAFF; CDR3 DNA: TGTGCCAGCAGGAAAGGCAGGGGATGGACTGAAGCTTTCTTT
D gene: .; clone size: .; V gene: TRBV6-1; J gene: TRBJ2-1; CDR3 protein: CASSRSELLNEQFF; CDR3 DNA: TGTGCCAGCAGTAGGAGTGAGCTACTCAATGAGCAGTTCTTC
D gene: TRBD2; clone size: .; V gene: TRBV7-2; J gene: TRBJ2-7; CDR3 protein: CASSLYGTSGTSYEQYF; CDR3 DNA: TGTGCCAGCAGCTTATATGGGACTAGCGGGACTTCCTACGAGCAGTACTTC
D gene: .; clone size: .; V gene: TRBV4-1; J gene: TRBJ1-3; CDR3 protein: CASSPGLGKSGNTIYF; CDR3 DNA: TGCGCCAGCAGCCCGGGGTTGGGAAAATCTGGAAACACCATATATTTT
D gene: TRBD2; clone size: .; V gene: TRBV2; J gene: TRBJ2-7; CDR3 protein: CASNAPLAGSSYEQYF; CDR3 DNA: TGTGCCAGCAATGCCCCGCTAGCGGGCAGCTCCTACGAGCAGTACTTC
D gene: .; clone size: .; V gene: TRBV19; J gene: TRBJ1-1; CDR3 protein: CASRVFARANTEAFF; CDR3 DNA: TGTGCCAGTAGAGTTTTCGCCAGGGCGAACACTGAAGCTTTCTTT
D gene: .; clone size: .; V gene: TRBV7-8; J gene: TRBJ2-5; CDR3 protein: CASRPRGETQYF; CDR3 DNA: TGTGCCAGCAGGCCCCGGGGAGAGACCCAGTACTTC
D gene: TRBD2; clone size: .; V gene: TRBV7-2; J gene: TRBJ2-1; CDR3 protein: CASSSETSGSYEQFF; CDR3 DNA: TGTGCCAGCAGCTCGGAGACTAGCGGGAGTTATGAGCAGTTCTTC
D gene: .; clone size: .; V gene: TRBV7-9; J gene: TRBJ2-2; CDR3 protein: CASSFRGEVITGELFF; CDR3 DNA: TGTGCCAGCAGCTTCAGGGGGGAAGTGATCACCGGGGAGCTGTTTTTT
D gene: .; clone size: .; V gene: TRBV4-1; J gene: TRBJ1-1; CDR3 protein: CASSQIAGQRGTEAFF; CDR3 DNA: TGCGCCAGCAGCCAAATCGCAGGCCAACGGGGCACTGAAGCTTTCTTT
D gene: .; clone size: once; V gene: TRBV10-2; J gene: TRBJ2-7; CDR3 protein: CASSGLAPYEQYF; CDR3 DNA: TGCGCCAGCAGTGGGCTAGCCCCCTACGAGCAGTACTTC
D gene: TRBD2; clone size: .; V gene: TRBV7-8; J gene: TRBJ2-7; CDR3 protein: CASSQPETGLAGYEQYF; CDR3 DNA: TGTGCCAGCAGCCAGCCGGAGACGGGACTAGCGGGCTACGAGCAGTACTTC
D gene: TRBD2; clone size: .; V gene: TRBV30; J gene: TRBJ2-1; CDR3 protein: CAWSVGSGLADDEQFF; CDR3 DNA: TGTGCCTGGAGTGTAGGGTCGGGACTAGCGGACGATGAGCAGTTCTTC
D gene: .; clone size: .; V gene: TRBV29-1; J gene: TRBJ2-3; CDR3 protein: CSVPRLATDTQYF; CDR3 DNA: TGCAGCGTCCCTCGCCTAGCAACAGATACGCAGTATTTT
D gene: TRBD2; clone size: .; V gene: TRBV5-1; J gene: TRBJ2-1; CDR3 protein: CASSLGPSGTYNEQFF; CDR3 DNA: TGCGCCAGCAGCTTGGGGCCTAGCGGGACCTACAATGAGCAGTTCTTC
D gene: .; clone size: .; V gene: TRBV2; J gene: TRBJ1-4; CDR3 protein: CASSERRADTNEKLFF; CDR3 DNA: TGTGCCAGCAGTGAAAGGCGGGCCGATACTAATGAAAAACTGTTTTTT
D gene: .; clone size: .; V gene: TRBV29-1; J gene: TRBJ2-2; CDR3 protein: CSASRGLGTGELFF; CDR3 DNA: TGCAGCGCGAGCAGGGGTTTGGGCACCGGGGAGCTGTTTTTT
D gene: TRBD2; clone size: .; V gene: TRBV5-6; J gene: TRBJ2-7; CDR3 protein: CASSLGLAGGLREQYF; CDR3 DNA: TGTGCCAGCAGCTTGGGACTAGCGGGAGGTTTGCGGGAGCAGTACTTC
D gene: .; clone size: .; V gene: TRBV27; J gene: TRBJ2-7; CDR3 protein: CASSLSRYYEQYF; CDR3 DNA: TGTGCCAGCAGTTTATCCAGATACTACGAGCAGTACTTC
D gene: .; clone size: .; V gene: TRBV6-5; J gene: TRBJ2-7; CDR3 protein: CASSSWTPYF; CDR3 DNA: TGTGCCAGCAGTTCCTGGACTCCGTACTTC
D gene: TRBD1; clone size: .; V gene: TRBV27; J gene: TRBJ2-1; CDR3 protein: CASSHIRGQGLWNEQFF; CDR3 DNA: TGTGCCAGCAGCCACATCCGGGGACAGGGATTATGGAATGAGCAGTTCTTC
D gene: .; clone size: .; V gene: TRBV5-6; J gene: TRBJ2-7; CDR3 protein: CASSSRTVRIYEQYF; CDR3 DNA: TGTGCCAGCAGCTCGAGGACAGTTCGGATCTACGAGCAGTACTTC
D gene: TRBD2; clone size: .; V gene: TRBV6-5; J gene: TRBJ2-7; CDR3 protein: CASSPRTSGAYEQYF; CDR3 DNA: TGTGCCAGCAGTCCCCGGACTAGCGGGGCCTACGAGCAGTACTTC
D gene: TRBD2; clone size: once; V gene: TRBV6-5; J gene: TRBJ2-1; CDR3 protein: CASSYSIQREYNEQFF; CDR3 DNA: TGTGCCAGCAGTTACTCGATCCAGCGGGAGTACAATGAGCAGTTCTTC
D gene: .; clone size: once; V gene: TRBV19; J gene: TRBJ1-5; CDR3 protein: CASSPRGEYQPQHF; CDR3 DNA: TGTGCCAGTAGTCCCCGGGGGGAGTATCAGCCCCAGCATTTT
D gene: TRBD2; clone size: .; V gene: TRBV2; J gene: TRBJ2-1; CDR3 protein: CASSDSTSGADSPSYNEQFF; CDR3 DNA: TGTGCCAGCAGTGACTCGACTAGCGGGGCTGACTCTCCCTCCTACAATGAGCAGTTCTTC
D gene: TRBD2; clone size: .; V gene: TRBV5-6; J gene: TRBJ2-7; CDR3 protein: CASSPDLAGGPYEQYF; CDR3 DNA: TGTGCCAGCAGCCCCGACTTAGCGGGAGGCCCCTACGAGCAGTACTTC
D gene: .; clone size: .; V gene: TRBV5-1; J gene: TRBJ2-5; CDR3 protein: CASSFGGGETQYF; CDR3 DNA: TGCGCCAGCAGCTTCGGGGGAGGAGAGACCCAGTACTTC
D gene: TRBD1; clone size: .; V gene: TRBV4-1; J gene: TRBJ2-7; CDR3 protein: CASSQGTGPEQYF; CDR3 DNA: TGCGCCAGCAGCCAAGGGACAGGGCCTGAGCAGTACTTC
D gene: .; clone size: .; V gene: TRBV19; J gene: TRBJ2-1; CDR3 protein: CASGLYNEQFF; CDR3 DNA: TGTGCCAGCGGACTGTACAATGAGCAGTTCTTC
D gene: TRBD2; clone size: .; V gene: TRBV28; J gene: TRBJ2-3; CDR3 protein: CASRSTSGSFTDTQYF; CDR3 DNA: TGTGCCAGCAGGTCGACTAGCGGCTCCTTCACAGATACGCAGTATTTT
D gene: .; clone size: .; V gene: TRBV5-4; J gene: TRBJ1-2; CDR3 protein: CASSLAGGAYGYTF; CDR3 DNA: TGTGCCAGCAGCTTGGCGGGGGGCGCCTATGGCTACACCTTC
D gene: TRBD2; clone size: .; V gene: TRBV2; J gene: TRBJ2-1; CDR3 protein: CASSEYGRAGGEQFF; CDR3 DNA: TGTGCCAGCAGTGAATACGGGAGGGCCGGAGGTGAGCAGTTCTTC
D gene: .; clone size: .; V gene: TRBV30; J gene: TRBJ2-1; CDR3 protein: CAWKGASSYNEQFF; CDR3 DNA: TGTGCCTGGAAAGGAGCGTCATCCTACAATGAGCAGTTCTTC
D gene: TRBD1; clone size: .; V gene: TRBV9; J gene: TRBJ1-2; CDR3 protein: CASSVARDRGDYGYTF; CDR3 DNA: TGTGCCAGCAGCGTAGCGCGGGACAGGGGTGACTATGGCTACACCTTC
D gene: .; clone size: .; V gene: TRBV30; J gene: TRBJ1-1; CDR3 protein: CAWSGTAVMNTEAFF; CDR3 DNA: TGTGCCTGGAGTGGGACAGCTGTTATGAACACTGAAGCTTTCTTT
D gene: TRBD2; clone size: once; V gene: TRBV5-3; J gene: TRBJ2-1; CDR3 protein: CARSPGLARYNEQFF; CDR3 DNA: TGTGCCAGAAGCCCGGGACTAGCGAGGTACAATGAGCAGTTCTTC
D gene: TRBD2; clone size: .; V gene: TRBV10-1; J gene: TRBJ2-1; CDR3 protein: CASSELGLAEVPTSNEQFF; CDR3 DNA: TGCGCCAGCAGTGAATTGGGACTAGCGGAGGTCCCAACGTCCAATGAGCAGTTCTTC
D gene: .; clone size: .; V gene: TRBV5-6; J gene: TRBJ2-7; CDR3 protein: CASSQGRSLYEQYF; CDR3 DNA: TGTGCCAGCAGTCAGGGCAGGTCTCTCTACGAGCAGTACTTC
D gene: .; clone size: .; V gene: TRBV25-1; J gene: TRBJ2-7; CDR3 protein: CASGDTYYEQYF; CDR3 DNA: TGTGCCAGCGGCGACACATACTACGAGCAGTACTTC
D gene: TRBD1; clone size: .; V gene: TRBV5-5; J gene: TRBJ1-5; CDR3 protein: CASSFGTGGHQPQHF; CDR3 DNA: TGTGCCAGCAGCTTCGGGACAGGGGGCCATCAGCCCCAGCATTTT
D gene: .; clone size: .; V gene: TRBV4-1; J gene: TRBJ2-3; CDR3 protein: CASSQGRSDTQYF; CDR3 DNA: TGCGCCAGCAGCCAAGGGAGATCAGATACGCAGTATTTT
D gene: .; clone size: once; V gene: TRBV9; J gene: TRBJ2-1; CDR3 protein: CASSVQGTRGNEQFF; CDR3 DNA: TGTGCCAGCAGCGTACAGGGGACGCGCGGCAATGAGCAGTTCTTC
D gene: TRBD2; clone size: .; V gene: TRBV2; J gene: TRBJ2-1; CDR3 protein: CATEGLANNEQFF; CDR3 DNA: TGTGCCACCGAGGGACTAGCGAACAATGAGCAGTTCTTC
D gene: TRBD2; clone size: .; V gene: TRBV5-1; J gene: TRBJ2-3; CDR3 protein: CASSLGLAGGRTDTQYF; CDR3 DNA: TGCGCCAGCAGCTTGGGACTAGCGGGTGGCCGCACAGATACGCAGTATTTT
D gene: .; clone size: .; V gene: TRBV19; J gene: TRBJ2-1; CDR3 protein: CASSIGGLGEEFF; CDR3 DNA: TGTGCCAGTAGTATAGGGGGCTTAGGGGAGGAGTTCTTC